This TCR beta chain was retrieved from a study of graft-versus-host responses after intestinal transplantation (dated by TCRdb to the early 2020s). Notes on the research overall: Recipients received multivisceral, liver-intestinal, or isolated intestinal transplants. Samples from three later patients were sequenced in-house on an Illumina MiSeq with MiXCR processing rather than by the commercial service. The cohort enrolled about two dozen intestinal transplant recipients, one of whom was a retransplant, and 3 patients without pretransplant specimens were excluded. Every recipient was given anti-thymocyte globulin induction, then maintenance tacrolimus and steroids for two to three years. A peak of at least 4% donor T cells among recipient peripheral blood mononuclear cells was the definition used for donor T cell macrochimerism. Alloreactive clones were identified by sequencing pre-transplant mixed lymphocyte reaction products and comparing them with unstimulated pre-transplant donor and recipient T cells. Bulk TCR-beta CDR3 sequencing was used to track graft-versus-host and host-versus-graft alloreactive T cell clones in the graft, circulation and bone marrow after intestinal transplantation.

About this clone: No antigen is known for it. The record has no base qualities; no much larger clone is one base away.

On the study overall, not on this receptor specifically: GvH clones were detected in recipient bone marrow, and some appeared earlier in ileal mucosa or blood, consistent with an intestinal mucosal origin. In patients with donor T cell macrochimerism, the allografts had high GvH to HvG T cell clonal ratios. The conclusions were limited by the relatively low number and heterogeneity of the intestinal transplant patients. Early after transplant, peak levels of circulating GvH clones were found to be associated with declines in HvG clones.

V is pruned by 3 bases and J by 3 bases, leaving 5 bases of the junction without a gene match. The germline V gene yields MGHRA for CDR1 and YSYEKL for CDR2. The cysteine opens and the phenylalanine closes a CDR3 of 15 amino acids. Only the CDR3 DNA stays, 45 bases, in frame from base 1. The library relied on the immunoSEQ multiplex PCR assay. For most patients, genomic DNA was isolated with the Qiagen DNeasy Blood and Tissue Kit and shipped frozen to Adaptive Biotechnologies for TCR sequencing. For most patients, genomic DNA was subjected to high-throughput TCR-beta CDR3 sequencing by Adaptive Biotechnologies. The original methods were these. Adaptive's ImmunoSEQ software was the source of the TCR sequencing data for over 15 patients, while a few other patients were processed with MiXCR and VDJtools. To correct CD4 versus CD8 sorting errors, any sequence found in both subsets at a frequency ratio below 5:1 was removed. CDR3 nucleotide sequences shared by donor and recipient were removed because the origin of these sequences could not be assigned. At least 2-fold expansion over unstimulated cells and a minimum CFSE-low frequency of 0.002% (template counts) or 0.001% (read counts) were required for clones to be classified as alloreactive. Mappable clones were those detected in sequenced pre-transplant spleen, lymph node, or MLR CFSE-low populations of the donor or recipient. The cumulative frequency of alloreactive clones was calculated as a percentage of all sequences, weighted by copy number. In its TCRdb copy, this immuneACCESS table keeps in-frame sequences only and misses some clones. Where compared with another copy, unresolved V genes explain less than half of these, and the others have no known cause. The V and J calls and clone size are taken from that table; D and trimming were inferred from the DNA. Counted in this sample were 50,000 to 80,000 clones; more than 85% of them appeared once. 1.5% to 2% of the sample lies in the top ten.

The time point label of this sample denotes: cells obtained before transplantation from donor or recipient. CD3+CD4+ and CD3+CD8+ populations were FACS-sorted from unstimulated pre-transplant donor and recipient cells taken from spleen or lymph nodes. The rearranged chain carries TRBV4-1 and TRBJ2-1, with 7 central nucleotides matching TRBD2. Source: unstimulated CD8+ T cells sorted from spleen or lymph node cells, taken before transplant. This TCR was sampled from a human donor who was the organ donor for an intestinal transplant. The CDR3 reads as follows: CASSQDSGYYNEQFF. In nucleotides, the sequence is TGCGCCAGCAGCCAGGATAGCGGGTACTACAATGAGCAGTTCTTC.